This T cell receptor beta chain was captured in a study of sequential checkpoint blockade in melanoma. Stated treatment: randomized to nivolumab then ipilimumab (arm A) or the reverse (arm B). Trimming stripped 3 bases from V and 5 bases from J, with 16 bases between. The V gene's germline CDR1 is MNHNS and CDR2 SASEGT. The CDR3 runs to 15 residues. The table came from immunoSEQ multiplex PCR; TCRdb's copy has only in-frame clones and leaves some out. Found here are 20,000 or so clones, approximately 77% of them singletons; the top ten hold roughly a fifth. The sample in question was CD8+ T cells sorted from blood (inferred from file names), obtained from a patient given nivolumab and ipilimumab in sequence. The clonotype comes from a human donor with melanoma. The chain joins TRBV6-1 to TRBJ1-2, with D possibly TRBD1 on 5 matching bases. In nucleotides, the CDR3 is TGTGCCAGCAGTGAGCTAGTGGGGGGACGGTATGGCTACACCTTC. Translated, it gives CASSELVGGRYGYTF.